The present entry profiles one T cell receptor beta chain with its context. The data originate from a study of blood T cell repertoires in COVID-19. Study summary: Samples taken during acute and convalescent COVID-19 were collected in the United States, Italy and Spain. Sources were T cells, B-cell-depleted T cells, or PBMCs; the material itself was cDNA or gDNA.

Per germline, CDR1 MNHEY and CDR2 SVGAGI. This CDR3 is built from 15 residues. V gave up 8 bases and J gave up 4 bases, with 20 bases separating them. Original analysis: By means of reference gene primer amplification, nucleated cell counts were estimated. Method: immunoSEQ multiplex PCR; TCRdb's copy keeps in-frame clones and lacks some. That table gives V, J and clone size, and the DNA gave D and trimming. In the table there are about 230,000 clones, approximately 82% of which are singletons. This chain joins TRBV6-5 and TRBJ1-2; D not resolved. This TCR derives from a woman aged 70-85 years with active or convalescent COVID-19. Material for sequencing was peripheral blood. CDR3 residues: CASCLWAVGPYGYTF. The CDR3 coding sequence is TGTGCCAGCTGCCTTTGGGCCGTGGGCCCCTATGGCTACACCTTC.